This T cell receptor (beta chain) originates from a study of blood T cell repertoires in COVID-19. The table came from immunoSEQ multiplex PCR; TCRdb's copy has only in-frame clones and leaves some out. Found here are hundreds of thousands of clones, roughly 80% of them singletons; the top ten hold approximately 5%. Participant ages covered roughly 18 to 90 years across around 25 US areas. Participants had their cohort set by participant-reported clinical history. The V gene's germline CDR1 is SEHNR and CDR2 FQNEAQ (reference sequence). This CDR3 contains 19 residues. Trimming cost V 1 base and J 4 bases; bases outside gene matches: 15.

This receptor was obtained from a man between 40 and 49 years old who had been exposed to COVID-19. The sequenced sample consisted of PBMCs or T cells enriched from blood (not recorded which). The V call is TRBV7-9, the J call TRBJ2-1, with 8 bases lining up with TRBD1. For the CDR3, the DNA is TGTGCCAGCAGCTTAGTTGTATGGAGCCGGGACAGGCTTTACAATGAGCAGTTCTTC. Translating it yields CASSLVVWSRDRLYNEQFF.